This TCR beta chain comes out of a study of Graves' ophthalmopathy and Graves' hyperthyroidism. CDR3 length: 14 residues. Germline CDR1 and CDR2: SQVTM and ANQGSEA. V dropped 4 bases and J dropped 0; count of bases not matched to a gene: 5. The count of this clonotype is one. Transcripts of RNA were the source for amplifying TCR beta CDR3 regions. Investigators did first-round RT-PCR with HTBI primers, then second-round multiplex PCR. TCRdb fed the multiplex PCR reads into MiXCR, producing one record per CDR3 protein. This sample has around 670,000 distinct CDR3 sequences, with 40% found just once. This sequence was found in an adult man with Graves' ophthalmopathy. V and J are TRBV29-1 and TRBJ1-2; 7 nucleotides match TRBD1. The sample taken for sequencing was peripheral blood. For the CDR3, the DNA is TGCAGCGTTGCCGGGACAGCAACTAACTATGGCTACACCTTC. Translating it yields CSVAGTATNYGYTF.